This T cell receptor beta chain was sequenced during a study of blood T cell repertoires in COVID-19. About the study: Acute-phase and convalescent COVID-19 samples originated in the United States, Italy and Spain. Sample material is recorded as cDNA or gDNA derived from T cells, B-cell-depleted T cells, or PBMCs.

Source study methods: Reference gene primer amplification gave nucleated cell count estimates. Libraries were prepared by immunoSEQ multiplex PCR; TCRdb keeps only in-frame clonotypes and omits some of them. V and J calls and clone size are given by that table; D and trimming were obtained from the DNA. The data show approximately 25,000 clones, more than 80% seen once. The CDR3 covers 17 residues. Source material: peripheral blood. This clonotype originated in an elderly woman with active or convalescent COVID-19. This chain joins TRBV21-1 and TRBJ2-7; TRBD1, the table's D call, lacks a check against the DNA. TRBV21-1 corresponds to a pseudogene. This CDR3 reads CASSKVYRDRKSYEQYF. In nucleotides, the CDR3 is TGTGCCAGCAGCAAGGTATATAGGGACAGAAAATCTTACGAGCAGTACTTC.